The present entry profiles one TCR beta chain with its context. A CD8+CD4-CCR7+CD45RA+ gate was used to sort naive CD8 T cells. The record originates from a study of molecular identifiers for immune sequencing clone quantification. J was trimmed by 5 bases and V by 8 bases; bases with no gene match: 13. The CDR3 is made up of 15 amino acids. Germline lookup yields CDR1 KGHSY and CDR2 FQNENV. MiXCR was run by TCRdb on the PCR reads, yielding one entry per CDR3 protein. The sample lists 460,000 or so distinct CDR3 sequences; about a quarter were seen once. The clonotype was recovered from a human donor in good health. Some libraries in this study had Jurkat cell RNA spiked in. The sample comprised naive CD8+ T cells from blood, with Jurkat cell RNA spiked in. Subset in this sample: FACS-sorted CD8+CD4-CCR7+CD45RA+ naive T cells. The chain is built from TRBV16 and TRBJ2-7; 9 bases fit TRBD1. The CDR3 loop reads CASGQTPGQGDEQYF. The DNA of the CDR3 is TGTGCCAGCGGTCAAACTCCGGGACAGGGCGACGAGCAGTACTTC.